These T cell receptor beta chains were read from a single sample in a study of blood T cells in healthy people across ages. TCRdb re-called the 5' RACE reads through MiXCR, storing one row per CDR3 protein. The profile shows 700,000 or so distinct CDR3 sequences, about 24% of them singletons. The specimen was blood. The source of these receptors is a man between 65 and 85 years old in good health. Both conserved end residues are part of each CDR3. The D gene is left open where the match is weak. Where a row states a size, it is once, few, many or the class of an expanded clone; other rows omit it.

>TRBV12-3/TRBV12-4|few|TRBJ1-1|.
TGTGCCAGCCGTACAGGGTTTACCACTGAAGCTTTCTTT
CASRTGFTTEAFF
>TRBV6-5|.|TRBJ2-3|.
TGTGCCAGCAGGATAGGGTCCGCGAGCCGGGGTCGGATAGATACGCAGTATTTT
CASRIGSASRGRIDTQYF
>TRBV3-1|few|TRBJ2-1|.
TGTGCCAGCAGCCAATACTCTTCCGGAGGAAGGAATGAGCAGTTCTTC
CASSQYSSGGRNEQFF
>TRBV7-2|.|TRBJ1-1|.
TGTGCCAGCAGCTTAGCATCCTCTCAGAACACTGAAGCTTTCTTT
CASSLASSQNTEAFF
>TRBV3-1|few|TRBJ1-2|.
TGTGCCAGCAGCGCGCCAGCTAACTATGGCTACACCTTC
CASSAPANYGYTF
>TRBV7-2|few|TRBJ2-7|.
TGTGCCAGCAGTCCATACGTGGAGCAGTACTTC
CASSPYVEQYF
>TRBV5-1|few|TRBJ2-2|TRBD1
TGCGCCAGCAGTTGGGACAGGGATACCGGGGAGCTGTTTTTT
CASSWDRDTGELFF
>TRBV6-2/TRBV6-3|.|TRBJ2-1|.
TGTGCCAGCGCCGGGACTCCCTCCTATGAGCAGTTCTTC
CASAGTPSYEQFF
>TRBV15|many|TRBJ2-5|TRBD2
TGTGCCACCAGCATCCTCGGACTAGCTGAGACCCAGTACTTC
CATSILGLAETQYF
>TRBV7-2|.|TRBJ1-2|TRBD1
TGTGCCAGCAGCGACAGGGTGAATGGCTACACCTTC
CASSDRVNGYTF
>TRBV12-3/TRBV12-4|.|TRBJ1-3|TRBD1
TGTGCCAGCAGCTCCAGGGACAGGGGATACACCATATATTTT
CASSSRDRGYTIYF
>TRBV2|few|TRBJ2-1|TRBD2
TGTGCCAGCAGGGCTAGCGGGGGGTGGGATGAGCAGTTCTTC
CASRASGGWDEQFF
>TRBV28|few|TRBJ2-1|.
TGTGCCAGCAGTTCCTCGGGAGTCGCCTACAATGAGCAGTTCTTC
CASSSSGVAYNEQFF
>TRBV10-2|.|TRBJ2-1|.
TGCGCCAGCCAGGGGTATGAGGGGGAGTCCTACAATGAGCAGTTCTTC
CASQGYEGESYNEQFF
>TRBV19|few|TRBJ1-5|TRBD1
TGTGCCAGTAGTATTCGCTCGGGGTTACCGGGACAGATCAATCAGCCCCAGCATTTT
CASSIRSGLPGQINQPQHF
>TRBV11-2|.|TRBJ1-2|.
TGTGCCAGCAGCCCCTGGGGGGGGAATAACTATGGCTACACCTTC
CASSPWGGNNYGYTF
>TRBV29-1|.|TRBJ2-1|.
TGCAGCGTGGATGACCCCTTGGGTGAGCAGTTCTTC
CSVDDPLGEQFF
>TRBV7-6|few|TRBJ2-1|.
TGTGCCAGCACCGATGCCGGACTTTCCTACAATGAGCAGTTCTTC
CASTDAGLSYNEQFF
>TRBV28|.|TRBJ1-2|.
TGTGCCAGCAGTCCACCTTGGGGGTATGGCTACACCTTC
CASSPPWGYGYTF
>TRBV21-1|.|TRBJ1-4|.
TGTGCCAGCAGCACCTACCAGAGTGCAACTAATGAAAAACTGTTTTTT
CASSTYQSATNEKLFF
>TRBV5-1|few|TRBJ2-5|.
TGCGCCAGCAGCGGTGAACAAGAGACCCAGTACTTC
CASSGEQETQYF
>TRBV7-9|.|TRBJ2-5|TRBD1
TGTGCCAGCAGAAGTACAGGGGAAGGAGAGACCCAGTACTTC
CASRSTGEGETQYF
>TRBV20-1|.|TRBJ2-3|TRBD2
TGCAGTGCTAGAGTCGGGGGGGGGCCCGTACTTCTCACAGATACGCAGTATTTT
CSARVGGGPVLLTDTQYF
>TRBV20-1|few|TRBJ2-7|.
TGCAGTGCTAGAGACCGAGTAAGAACCTACGAGCAGTACTTC
CSARDRVRTYEQYF
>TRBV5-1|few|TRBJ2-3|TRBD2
TGCGCCAGCACCGGACTAGCGGGGCGTAGCACAGATACGCAGTATTTT
CASTGLAGRSTDTQYF
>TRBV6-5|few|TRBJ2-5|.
TGTGCCAGCAGTTGGTCAGGCCAAGAGACCCAGTACTTC
CASSWSGQETQYF
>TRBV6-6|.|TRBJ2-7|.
TGTGCCAGCAGTTACTCGACAGGTCAAACGGGCGAGCAGTACTTC
CASSYSTGQTGEQYF
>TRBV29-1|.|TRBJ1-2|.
TGCAGCGTTGAAGACCCCAACTATGGCTACACCTTC
CSVEDPNYGYTF
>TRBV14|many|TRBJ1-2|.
TGTGCCAGCAGCCAAGACAGGGACTATGGCTACACCTTC
CASSQDRDYGYTF